The 2 T cell receptor beta chains below all came from one sample that was sequenced in a study of blood T cell repertoires in COVID-19 (TCRdb year 2020). Receptor libraries were prepared by the immunoSEQ multiplex PCR assay. Entries here come from immuneACCESS through TCRdb and include only in-frame sequences with V and J called. Some clones fail to appear in such tables; in the studies checked, an unresolved V gene covers under half of the shortfall, and the cause of the remainder is unknown. For this sample there are approximately 160,000 clones; roughly 80% appear just once. The biggest ten clones account for 3% to 4.5% of the sample. The sequenced sample was peripheral blood. All receptors come from a woman at least 80 years old with acute or convalescent COVID-19.

The chain joins TRBV5-4 to TRBJ1-1, with 8 positions matching TRBD1. This CDR3 has 15 amino acids. V lost 4 bases to trimming and J lost 3 bases; unmatched junction nucleotides: 8. Germline V lookup: CDR1 SGHNT, CDR2 YYREEE (reference sequence). For the CDR3, the DNA is TGTGCCAGCAGCCCTGGGACAGGACCCTACACTGAAGCTTTCTTT. Its protein product is CASSPGTGPYTEAFF.

V is TRBV19 and J is TRBJ2-2, with D possibly matching TRBD2 (6 bases). Germline CDR1 reads LNHDA; CDR2 reads SQIVND (reference sequence). The V gene lost 9 bases and the J gene lost 3 bases, with 14 bases spanning the gap. CDR3 size: 14 residues. The CDR3 is CASWAGRYTGELFF. The CDR3, as DNA: TGTGCCAGCTGGGCGGGAAGGTACACCGGGGAGCTGTTTTTT.